These 3 T cell receptor beta chains share one sample of origin, sequenced in a study of PD-1 blockade in classical Hodgkin lymphoma. Time point reported: cycle 4 day 1 (C4D1), after around six weeks of nivolumab. All patients relapsed after autologous stem cell transplantation, and brentuximab vedotin exposure varied. Assay used: immunoSEQ multiplex PCR; TCRdb lists only in-frame clones, some missing. The sample yields over 50,000 clones, roughly 86% seen once. The input for sequencing was peripheral blood mononuclear cells (PBMCs), taken before the fourth cycle of nivolumab. The receptors stem from a human donor with classical Hodgkin lymphoma.

V gene TRBV18 combines with J gene TRBJ2-3, with TRBD2 identical over 9 bases. This CDR3 spans 14 amino acids. V shed 8 bases and J 1 base; nucleotides not matched to a gene: 4. Germline V gene sequence: CDR1 KGHSH, CDR2 LQKENI. This chain's CDR3 is CASTQREGTDTQYF. The CDR3 bases are TGTGCCAGCACTCAGCGGGAGGGCACAGATACGCAGTATTTT.

The DNA of the CDR3 is TGTGCCCTCAGGCAGGAGAGCACAGATACGCAGTATTTT. Protein: CALRQESTDTQYF. The chain couples TRBV18 to TRBJ2-3; unclear D gene. Trimming pared 11 bases from V and 0 bases from J, leaving 12 bases between. Germline CDR1 is KGHSH and CDR2 is LQKENI. The CDR3 runs 13 residues.

This rearrangement joins TRBV5-8 to TRBJ1-3; tentative D call: TRBD1 (6 bases). The germline V and J ends were trimmed by 4 bases and 0 bases, with 11 bases remaining between them. The CDR3 covers 15 residues. In germline, CDR1 is SGHTS, CDR2 YDEGEE. The CDR3 loop is CASSPTGFSGNTIYF. The CDR3 DNA reads as TGTGCCAGCAGCCCGACAGGTTTCTCTGGAAACACCATATATTTT.